A few counts support the clone carrying this TCR beta chain. Its matching antigen is unknown. A read error may be the cause here, since a much bigger clone is one base away. Amplification of TCR alpha and beta CDR3 regions from RNA used iRepertoire nested multiplex PCR. For one-step reverse transcription and amplification, about 90-400 ng of tissue mRNA or PBMC total RNA was used. TCRdb fed the multiplex PCR reads into MiXCR, producing one record per CDR3 protein. Of roughly 200,000 distinct CDR3 sequences in the sample, approximately 30% were seen once. Germline trimming cut 4 bases from V and 8 bases from J; bases unmatched to any gene: 7. The CDR3 is made up of 16 amino acids. Germline-derived CDR1 and CDR2 are MGHDK and SYGVNS. These data come from a study of glioma-infiltrating T cells. The study, taken as a whole, reports: Only very few CDR3 sequences appeared in both tissue and blood. Gliomas, especially low-grade, showed above-expected tissue-blood divergence; non-neoplastic patients showed below.

Sequencing was carried out using glioma tissue, nonneoplastic brain tissue, or PBMCs (not recorded which). The sequence was obtained from a human donor with low-grade glioma or glioblastoma, undergoing nonglioma brain surgery, or in good health (not recorded which). The V and J genes are TRBV25-1 and TRBJ1-6; TRBD1 aligns across 11 bases. The CDR3 spells CASSATPGQGDSPLHF. CDR3 coding DNA: TGTGCCAGCAGTGCAACGCCGGGACAGGGGGATTCACCCCTCCACTTT.